This T cell receptor beta chain was recorded in a study of blood T cell repertoires in COVID-19. The table came from immunoSEQ multiplex PCR; TCRdb's copy has only in-frame clones and leaves some out. The sample holds roughly 100,000 clones, around 89% seen once. Trimming stripped 6 bases from V and 3 bases from J, with 9 bases between. This CDR3 comprises 13 residues. CDR1 is SNHLY, CDR2 FYNNEI, per germline. The chain is built from TRBV2 and TRBJ1-5; no reliable D call. The sequenced material came from peripheral blood. This TCR was sampled from a woman between 55 and 75 years old with acute or convalescent COVID-19. The CDR3 region has the DNA TGTGCCAGCAGCGCGGCAGACAATCAGCCCCAGCATTTT. Translating gives CASSAADNQPQHF.